This T cell receptor beta chain was found in a study of blood T cell repertoires in COVID-19. Authors' methods: It was from reference gene primer amplification that nucleated cell counts were estimated. Generated by immunoSEQ multiplex PCR, the TCRdb table keeps only in-frame clones and is missing some. V and J calls and clone size come straight from that table; D and trimming were deduced from the DNA. The sample lists nearly 50,000 clones, approximately 85% seen once, with 12% to 15% in the top ten. The germline V and J ends were trimmed by 2 bases and 8 bases, with 9 bases remaining between them. The germline CDR1 and CDR2 sequences are SNHLY and FYNNEI. The CDR3 length is 12 residues.

J is TRBJ1-2 and V is TRBV2; a possible D gene is TRBD1 (5 bases). Sequenced: peripheral blood. This clonotype originated in a human donor in a cohort sampled during active COVID-19. The CDR3 DNA follows: TGTGCCAGCAGTGAACCCACAGGAGGCTACACCTTC. Translated: CASSEPTGGYTF.